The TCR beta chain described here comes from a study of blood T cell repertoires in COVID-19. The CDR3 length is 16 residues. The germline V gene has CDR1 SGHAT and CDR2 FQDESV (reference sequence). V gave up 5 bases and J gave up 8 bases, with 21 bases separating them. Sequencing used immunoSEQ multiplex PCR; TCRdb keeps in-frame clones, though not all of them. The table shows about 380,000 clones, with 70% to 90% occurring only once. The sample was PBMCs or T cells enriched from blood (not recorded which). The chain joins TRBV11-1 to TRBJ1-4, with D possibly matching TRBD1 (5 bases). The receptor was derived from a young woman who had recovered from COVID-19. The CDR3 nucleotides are TGTGCCAGCAGCCTATCCCTCCCGAGGAGGGACGAAAAACTGTTTTTT. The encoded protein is CASSLSLPRRDEKLFF.